This T cell receptor (beta chain) is from a study of shared clonotypes between healthy human individuals. The study, taken as a whole, reports: Clonotype sharing among donors was thought likely to change with sequencing depth. Sorted-subset sequencing, rarefaction showed, was incomplete despite large depth.

As concerns this clone: The antigen remains unidentified.

In germline, CDR1 is MNHEY, CDR2 SMNVEV (reference sequence). The V gene end was trimmed by 7 bases and the J gene end by 4 bases; junction bases not matched to a gene: 6. CDR3 length: 13 amino acids. At the deep level, the assay was run. Clones were read by immunoSEQ multiplex PCR, and TCRdb kept only the in-frame ones, dropping some. The table includes about 2.1 million clones, 93% detected once. Naive CD8 cells comprised CD45RO-negative, CCR7-positively selected cells, excluding terminally differentiated effector memory CD45RA+ cells. Sequencing used naive CD8+ T cells from PBMCs. The sequence came from a man younger than 35 in good health. Some clones in this sample may be carry-over from other donors' samples. V gene TRBV27 combines with J gene TRBJ2-5, with 7 bases matching TRBD1. The CDR3 spells CASIGGVRETQYF. CDR3 DNA sequence: TGTGCCAGCATAGGGGGCGTGAGAGAGACCCAGTACTTC.